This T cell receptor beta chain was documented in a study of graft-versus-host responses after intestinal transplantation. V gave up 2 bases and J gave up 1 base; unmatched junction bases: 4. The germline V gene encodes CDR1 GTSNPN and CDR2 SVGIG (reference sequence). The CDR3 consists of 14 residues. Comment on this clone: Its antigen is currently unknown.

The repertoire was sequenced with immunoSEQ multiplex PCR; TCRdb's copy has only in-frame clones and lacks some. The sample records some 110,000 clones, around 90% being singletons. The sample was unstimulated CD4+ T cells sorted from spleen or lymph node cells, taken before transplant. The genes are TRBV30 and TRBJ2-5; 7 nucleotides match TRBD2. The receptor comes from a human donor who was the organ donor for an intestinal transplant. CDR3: CAWSLGTTQETQYF. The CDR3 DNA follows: TGTGCCTGGAGTCTCGGGACTACCCAAGAGACCCAGTACTTC.